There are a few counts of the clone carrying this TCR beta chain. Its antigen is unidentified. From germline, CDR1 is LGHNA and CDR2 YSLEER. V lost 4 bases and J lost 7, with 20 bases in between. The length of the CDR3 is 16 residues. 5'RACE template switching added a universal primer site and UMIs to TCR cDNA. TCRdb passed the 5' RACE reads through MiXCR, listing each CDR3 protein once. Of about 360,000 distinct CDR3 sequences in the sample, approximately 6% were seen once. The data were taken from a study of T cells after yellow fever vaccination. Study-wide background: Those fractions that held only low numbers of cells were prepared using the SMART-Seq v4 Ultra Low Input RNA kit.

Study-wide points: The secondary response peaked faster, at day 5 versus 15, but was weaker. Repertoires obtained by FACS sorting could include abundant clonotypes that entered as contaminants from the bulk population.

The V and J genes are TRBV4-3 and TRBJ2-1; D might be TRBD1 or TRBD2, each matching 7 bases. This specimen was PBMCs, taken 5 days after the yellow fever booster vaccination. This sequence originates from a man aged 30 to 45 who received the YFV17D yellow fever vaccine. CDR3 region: CASSPRPQGGYNEQFF. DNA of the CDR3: TGCGCCAGCAGCCCCCGCCCCCAGGGGGGGTATAATGAGCAGTTCTTC.